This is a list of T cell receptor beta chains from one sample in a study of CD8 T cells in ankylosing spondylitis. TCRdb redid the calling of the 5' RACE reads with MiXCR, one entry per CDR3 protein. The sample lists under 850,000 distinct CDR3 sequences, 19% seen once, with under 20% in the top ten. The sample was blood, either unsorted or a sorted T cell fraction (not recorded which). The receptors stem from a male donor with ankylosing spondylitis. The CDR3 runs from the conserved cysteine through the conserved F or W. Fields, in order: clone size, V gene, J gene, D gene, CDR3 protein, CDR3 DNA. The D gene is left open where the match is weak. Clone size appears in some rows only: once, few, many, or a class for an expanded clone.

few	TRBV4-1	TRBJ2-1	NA	CASSQEAGLAYNEQFF	TGCGCCAGCAGCCAAGAGGCAGGGTTGGCCTACAATGAGCAGTTCTTC
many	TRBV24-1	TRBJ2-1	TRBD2	CATSSGGVYNEQFF	TGTGCCACCAGCTCGGGGGGAGTCTACAATGAGCAGTTCTTC
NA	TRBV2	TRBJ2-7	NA	CASKGQTYEQYF	TGTGCCAGCAAAGGACAAACCTACGAGCAGTACTTC
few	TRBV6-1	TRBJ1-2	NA	CASSTVQGKINYGYTF	TGTGCCAGCAGTACCGTCCAGGGAAAGATCAACTATGGCTACACCTTC
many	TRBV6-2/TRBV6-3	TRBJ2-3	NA	CASSYAGSTDTQYF	TGTGCCAGCAGTTACGCGGGTAGCACAGATACGCAGTATTTT
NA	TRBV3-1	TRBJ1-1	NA	CASSQGFGAGATEAFF	TGTGCCAGCAGCCAAGGATTTGGGGCAGGGGCCACTGAAGCTTTCTTT
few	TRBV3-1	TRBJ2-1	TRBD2	CASSHLSLAGSYNEQFF	TGTGCCAGCAGCCACCTTTCACTAGCGGGGAGCTACAATGAGCAGTTCTTC
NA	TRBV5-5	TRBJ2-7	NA	CASSLGTRSYEQYF	TGTGCCAGCAGCTTAGGGACCCGCTCCTACGAGCAGTACTTC
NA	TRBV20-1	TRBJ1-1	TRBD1	CSAGTGLNTEAFF	TGCAGTGCCGGGACAGGACTTAACACTGAAGCTTTCTTT
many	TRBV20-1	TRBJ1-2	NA	CSAASLQVSLGYTF	TGCAGTGCAGCCAGTTTACAGGTTTCCCTTGGCTACACCTTC
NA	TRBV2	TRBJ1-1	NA	CASSELRHTEAFF	TGTGCCAGCAGTGAACTCAGGCACACTGAAGCTTTCTTT
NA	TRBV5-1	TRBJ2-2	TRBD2	CASSLLAGSTGELFF	TGCGCCAGCAGCCTACTAGCGGGAAGCACCGGGGAGCTGTTTTTT
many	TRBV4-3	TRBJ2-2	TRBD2	CASSQDSGGRGELFF	TGCGCCAGCAGCCAAGATTCTGGCGGGAGAGGGGAGCTGTTTTTT
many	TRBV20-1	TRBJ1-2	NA	CSASSRQSNYGYTF	TGCAGTGCTTCCTCCCGACAGTCTAACTATGGCTACACCTTC
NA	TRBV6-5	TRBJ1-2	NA	CASSYSRTADPYGYTF	TGTGCCAGCAGTTACTCCAGGACAGCGGACCCCTATGGCTACACCTTC
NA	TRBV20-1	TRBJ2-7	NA	CSASLSGVSPYEQYF	TGCAGTGCTAGCCTTAGTGGGGTGTCTCCCTACGAGCAGTACTTC
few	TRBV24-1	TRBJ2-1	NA	CATSDLSGVRDEQFF	TGTGCCACCAGTGATTTGTCAGGGGTGCGGGATGAGCAGTTCTTC
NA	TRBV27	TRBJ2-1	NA	CASAAYNEQFF	TGTGCCAGTGCCGCTTACAATGAGCAGTTCTTC
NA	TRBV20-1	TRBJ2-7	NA	CSARDFQGPYEQYF	TGCAGTGCTAGAGATTTTCAGGGCCCCTACGAGCAGTACTTC
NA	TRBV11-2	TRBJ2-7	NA	CASSSRALSEEQYF	TGTGCCAGCAGCTCCAGGGCCTTATCAGAGGAGCAGTACTTC
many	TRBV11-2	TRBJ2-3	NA	CASSRPSKLFGSPTTDTQYF	TGTGCCAGCAGCCGCCCTTCGAAATTGTTCGGATCCCCTACGACAGATACGCAGTATTTT
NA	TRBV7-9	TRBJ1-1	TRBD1	CASSPGQGFAEAFF	TGTGCCAGCAGCCCGGGACAGGGGTTCGCTGAAGCTTTCTTT
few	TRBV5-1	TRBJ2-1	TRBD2	CASSYSGTTENEQFF	TGCGCCAGCAGTTACAGCGGGACCACGGAAAATGAGCAGTTCTTC
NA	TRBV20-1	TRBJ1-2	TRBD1	CSSGVERTGGYYGYTF	TGCAGTTCAGGAGTTGAGAGGACAGGGGGTTACTATGGCTACACCTTC
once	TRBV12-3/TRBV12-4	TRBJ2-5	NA	CASSPRRLITETQYF	TGTGCCAGCAGTCCCCGACGACTGATAACGGAGACCCAGTACTTC
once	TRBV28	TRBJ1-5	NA	CASSLISGPQHF	TGTGCCAGCAGTTTAATATCGGGGCCCCAGCATTTT
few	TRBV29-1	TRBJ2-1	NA	CSVPGSYNEQFF	TGCAGCGTCCCTGGATCCTACAATGAGCAGTTCTTC
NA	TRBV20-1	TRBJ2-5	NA	CSAKGPGTQYF	TGCAGTGCGAAAGGGCCCGGGACCCAGTACTTC
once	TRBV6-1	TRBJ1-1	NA	CASSPVILMNTEAFF	TGTGCCAGCAGTCCGGTGATCCTCATGAACACTGAAGCTTTCTTT
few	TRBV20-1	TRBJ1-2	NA	CSAIQIGEGYGYTF	TGCAGTGCCATCCAGATCGGGGAGGGGTATGGCTACACCTTC
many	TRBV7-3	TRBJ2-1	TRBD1	CASSSTDRVQFF	TGTGCCAGCAGCTCCACTGACAGGGTACAGTTCTTC
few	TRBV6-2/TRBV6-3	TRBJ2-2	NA	CASSGILRTGELFF	TGTGCCAGCAGTGGGATTTTACGCACCGGGGAGCTGTTTTTT
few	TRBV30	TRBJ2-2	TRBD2	CALPSGGANTGELFF	TGTGCCTTACCTAGCGGGGGGGCGAACACCGGGGAGCTGTTTTTT
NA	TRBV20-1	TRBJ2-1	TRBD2	CSARLAGVSEQFF	TGCAGTGCTAGGTTAGCGGGAGTGAGTGAGCAGTTCTTC
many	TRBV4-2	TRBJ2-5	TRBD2	CASSQVLGLAGVRETQYF	TGTGCCAGCAGCCAAGTACTGGGACTAGCGGGAGTACGGGAGACCCAGTACTTC
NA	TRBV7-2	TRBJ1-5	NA	CASSHYGGQPQHF	TGTGCCAGCAGCCATTACGGTGGTCAGCCCCAGCATTTT
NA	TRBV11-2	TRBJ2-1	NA	CASSLAPGLRGIDEQFF	TGTGCCAGCAGCTTAGCCCCCGGCTTGAGGGGCATTGATGAGCAGTTCTTC
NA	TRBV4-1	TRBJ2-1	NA	CASSQEAEHNQQFF	TGCGCCAGCAGCCAAGAGGCGGAGCACAATCAGCAGTTCTTC
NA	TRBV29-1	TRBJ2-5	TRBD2	CSVSGGKTQYF	TGCAGCGTTTCGGGGGGAAAGACCCAGTACTTC
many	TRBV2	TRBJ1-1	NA	CASSEGIRGIKAFF	TGTGCCAGCAGTGAAGGAATAAGGGGAATTAAAGCTTTCTTT
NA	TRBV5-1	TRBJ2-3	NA	CARREDTQYF	TGCGCCAGACGGGAGGATACGCAGTATTTT
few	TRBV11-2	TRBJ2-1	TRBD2	CASSSLWTSGRGVNEQFF	TGTGCCAGCAGCTCACTTTGGACTAGCGGGAGAGGTGTAAATGAGCAGTTCTTC